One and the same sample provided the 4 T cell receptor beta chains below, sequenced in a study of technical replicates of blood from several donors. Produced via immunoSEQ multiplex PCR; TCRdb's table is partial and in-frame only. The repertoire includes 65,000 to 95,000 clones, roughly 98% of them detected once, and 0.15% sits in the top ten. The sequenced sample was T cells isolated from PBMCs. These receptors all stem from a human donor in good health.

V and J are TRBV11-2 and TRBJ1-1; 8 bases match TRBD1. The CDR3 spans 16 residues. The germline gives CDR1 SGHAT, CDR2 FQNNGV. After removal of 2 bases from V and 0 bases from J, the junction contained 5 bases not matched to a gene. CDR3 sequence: CASSLRTGIMNTEAFF. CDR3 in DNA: TGTGCCAGCAGCTTAAGGACAGGGATAATGAACACTGAAGCTTTCTTT.

The CDR3: CASSHRLAGGPKEQYF. The CDR3 nucleotides are TGCGCCAGCAGCCACCGACTAGCGGGAGGGCCGAAGGAGCAGTACTTC. This chain uses TRBV4-1 with TRBJ2-7, with 14 nucleotides matching TRBD2. In germline, CDR1 is MGHRA, CDR2 YSYEKL. This CDR3 is built from 16 residues. V was pared by 3 bases and J by 7 bases, with 8 bases of the junction left unmatched.

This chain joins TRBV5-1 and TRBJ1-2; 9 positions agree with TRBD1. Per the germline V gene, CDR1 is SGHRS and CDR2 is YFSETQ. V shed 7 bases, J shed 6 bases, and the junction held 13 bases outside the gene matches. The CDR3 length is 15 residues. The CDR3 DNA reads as TGCGCCAGCGGTCCCACCGGGACAGGGAGTGATGGCTACACCTTC. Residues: CASGPTGTGSDGYTF.

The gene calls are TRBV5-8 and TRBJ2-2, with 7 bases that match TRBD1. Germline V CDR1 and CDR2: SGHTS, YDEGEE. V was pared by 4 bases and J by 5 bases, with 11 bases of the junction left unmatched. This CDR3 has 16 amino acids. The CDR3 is CASSRLRDSRTGELFF. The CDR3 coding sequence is TGTGCCAGCAGCAGACTCCGGGACAGTAGGACCGGGGAGCTGTTTTTT.